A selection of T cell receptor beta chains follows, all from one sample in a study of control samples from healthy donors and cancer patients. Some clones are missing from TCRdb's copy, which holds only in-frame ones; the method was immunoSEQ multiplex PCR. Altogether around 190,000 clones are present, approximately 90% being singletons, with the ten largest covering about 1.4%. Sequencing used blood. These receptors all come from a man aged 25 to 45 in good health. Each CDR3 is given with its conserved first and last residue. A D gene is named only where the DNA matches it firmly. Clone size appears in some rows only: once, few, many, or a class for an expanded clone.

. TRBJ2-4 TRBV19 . TGTGCCAGTAGTATGGACGGAGACAAAAACATTCAGTACTTC CASSMDGDKNIQYF
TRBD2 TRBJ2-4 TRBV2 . TGTGCCAGCAGTGAATACGTCTCTAGCGGAGCCAAAAACATTCAGTACTTC CASSEYVSSGAKNIQYF
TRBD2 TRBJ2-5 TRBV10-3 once TGTGCCATCAAATTGGGGCTAGCGGAAGAGACCCAGTACTTC CAIKLGLAEETQYF
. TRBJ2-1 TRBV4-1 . TGCGCCAGCAGCCAAGTGAATATGGGGTTTACCTCCTACAATGAGCAGTTCTTC CASSQVNMGFTSYNEQFF
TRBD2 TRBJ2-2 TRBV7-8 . TGTGCCAGCAGCTCCCTAGCTAGCGGGGGGCCAACCGGGGAGCTGTTTTTT CASSSLASGGPTGELFF
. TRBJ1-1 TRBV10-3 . TGTGCCATCAGTGAGTCACGGGGGGGCGCTGAAGCTTTCTTT CAISESRGGAEAFF
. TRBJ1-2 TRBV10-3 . TGTGCCATCAGTGAGTCTGCGGGGGTGTATGGCTACACCTTC CAISESAGVYGYTF
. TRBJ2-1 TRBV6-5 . TGTGCCAGCAGGAACCTAAACAATGAGCAGTTCTTC CASRNLNNEQFF
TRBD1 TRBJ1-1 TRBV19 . TGTGCCAGTAACAAGGCGGACAGGGGCGACACTGAAGCTTTCTTT CASNKADRGDTEAFF
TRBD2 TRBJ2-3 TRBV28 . TGTGCCAGCAGTTCGGGGGGACTAGCGGGAAAATCAGATACGCAGTATTTT CASSSGGLAGKSDTQYF
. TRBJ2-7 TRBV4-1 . TGCGCCAGCAGCCAAGATCAGTCCAAGGGGAACGAGCAGTACTTC CASSQDQSKGNEQYF
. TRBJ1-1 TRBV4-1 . TGCGCCAGCAGCCAGGGGAACACTGAAGCTTTCTTT CASSQGNTEAFF
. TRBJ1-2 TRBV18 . TGTGCCAGCTCACCACAGGCACAGGTTGCTAACTATGGCTACACCTTC CASSPQAQVANYGYTF
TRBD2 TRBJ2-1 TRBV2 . TGTGCAACCAGCGGAGCGGGAGGCTATGAGCAGTTCTTC CATSGAGGYEQFF
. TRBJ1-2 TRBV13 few TGTGCCAGCAGCTACCTCCGGGATCAATCCATAGGTAACTATGGCTACACCTTC CASSYLRDQSIGNYGYTF
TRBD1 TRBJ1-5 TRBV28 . TGTGCCAGCAGTAGGGTAGACAGGGACAATCAGCCCCAGCATTTT CASSRVDRDNQPQHF
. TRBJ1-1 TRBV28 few TGTGCCACCTCCCGTCTTATGAACACTGAAGCTTTCTTT CATSRLMNTEAFF
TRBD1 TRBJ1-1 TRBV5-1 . TGCGCCAGCAGCCTGGGGCGGGACAGGACTGAAGCTTTCTTT CASSLGRDRTEAFF
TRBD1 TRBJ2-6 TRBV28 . TGTGCCAGCACCTCCGACAGGGGGCTGTCTGGGGCCAACGTCCTGACTTTC CASTSDRGLSGANVLTF
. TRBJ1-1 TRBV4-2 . TGTGCCAGCAGCCAAGAAAAGGACAGGAACACTGAAGCTTTCTTT CASSQEKDRNTEAFF
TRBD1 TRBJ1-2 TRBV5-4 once TGTGCCAGCAGCCTGTGGACAGGGGGCAGTGCTGGCTACACCTTC CASSLWTGGSAGYTF
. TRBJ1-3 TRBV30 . TGTGCCTCCAGTGGGAGCTCTGGAAACACCATATATTTT CASSGSSGNTIYF
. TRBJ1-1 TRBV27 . TGTGCCAGCAGTTTCCGGATGGGGGACGAAGCTTTCTTT CASSFRMGDEAFF
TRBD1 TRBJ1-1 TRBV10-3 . TGTGCCACCGGGGACAGCTTGAACACTGAAGCTTTCTTT CATGDSLNTEAFF
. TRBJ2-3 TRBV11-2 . TGTGCCAGCAGCTTAGGAGATACGCAGTATTTT CASSLGDTQYF
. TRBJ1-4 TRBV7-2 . TGTGCCAGCAGCCCTCTGGGGGGGGGAGGAGTGGAACTGTTTTTT CASSPLGGGGVELFF
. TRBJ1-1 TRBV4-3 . TGCGCCAGCAGCCAAGATGGGGCAGCCTACACTGAAGCTTTCTTT CASSQDGAAYTEAFF
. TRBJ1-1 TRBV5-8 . TGTGCCAGCAGCTTGTCGGGTGGGTTCATGAACACTGAAGCTTTCTTT CASSLSGGFMNTEAFF
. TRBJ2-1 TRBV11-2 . TGTGCCAGCAGCTTAAGGACAGCTAGCTCCTACAATGAGCAGTTCTTC CASSLRTASSYNEQFF
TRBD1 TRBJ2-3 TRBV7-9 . TGTGCCAGCAGCTCCGCAGGGGGGCAGTATTTT CASSSAGGQYF
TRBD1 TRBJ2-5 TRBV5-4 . TGTGCCAGCAGCTTGGGGGGGGACAGGGGTTCTAAAGAGACCCAGTACTTC CASSLGGDRGSKETQYF
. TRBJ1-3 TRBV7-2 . TGTGCCAGCAGCTCCCCGGCCACCCTCTCTGGAAACACCATATATTTT CASSSPATLSGNTIYF
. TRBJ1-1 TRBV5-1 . TGCGCCAGCAGCTTGTACAGGATGAACACTGAAGCTTTCTTT CASSLYRMNTEAFF
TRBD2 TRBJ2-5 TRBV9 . TGTGCCAGCAGCCCACTGGGGGGGGGAGAGACCCAGTACTTC CASSPLGGGETQYF
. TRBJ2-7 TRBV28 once TGTGCCAGCAGTGGAATCGGTTGGGAGCAGTACTTC CASSGIGWEQYF
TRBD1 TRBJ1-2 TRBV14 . TGTGCCAGCAGCCAAAGACGAACAGGGGATGGCTACACCTTC CASSQRRTGDGYTF
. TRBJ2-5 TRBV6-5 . TGTGCCAGCAGTTACTGGGCAGGGGCGGGCGAGACCCAGTACTTC CASSYWAGAGETQYF
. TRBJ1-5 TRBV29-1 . TGCAGCGTTGGACAGGTGAGCAATCAGCCCCAGCATTTT CSVGQVSNQPQHF
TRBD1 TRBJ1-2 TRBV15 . TGTGCCACCAGCAGAGATCTCTCTGGACAGGGGAGAGGCTACACCTTC CATSRDLSGQGRGYTF
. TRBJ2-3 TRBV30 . TGTGCCTGGAGTGGCCGTGTGGGGGAGGCGCAGTATTTT CAWSGRVGEAQYF
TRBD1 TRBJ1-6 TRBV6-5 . TGTGCCGGTAGGGACAGGCCAGATTCACCCCTCCACTTT CAGRDRPDSPLHF
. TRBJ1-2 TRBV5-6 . TGTGCCAGCAGCCCAGGGGTGGGGGGCTATGGCTACACCTTC CASSPGVGGYGYTF
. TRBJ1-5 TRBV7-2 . TGTGCCAGCAGCCTCCGGGCCGATGTGGAAAGTGGAAGCAATCAGCCCCAGCATTTT CASSLRADVESGSNQPQHF
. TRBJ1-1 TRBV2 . TGTGCCAGCAGCCTCGACAGGAACACTGAAGCTTTCTTT CASSLDRNTEAFF
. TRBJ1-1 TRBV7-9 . TGTGCCAGCAGCAGGGACACGAACACTGAAGCTTTCTTT CASSRDTNTEAFF
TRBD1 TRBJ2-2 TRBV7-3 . TGTGCCAGCAGCTCCCGGTTCGGGACAGGGTTGGGAACCGGGGAGCTGTTTTTT CASSSRFGTGLGTGELFF
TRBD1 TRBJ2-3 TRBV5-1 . TGCGCCAGCAGCTTGGAGGGACAGGGGGCAGATACGCAGTATTTT CASSLEGQGADTQYF
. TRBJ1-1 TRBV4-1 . TGCGCCAGCAGCCAAGGGGGACTGCTGAACACTGAAGCTTTCTTT CASSQGGLLNTEAFF
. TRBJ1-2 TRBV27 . TGTGCCAGCGGAATCTTTGGCTACACCTTC CASGIFGYTF
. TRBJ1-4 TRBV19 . TGTGCCAGTAGGAGACAGTCTGCAACTAATGAAAAACTGTTTTTT CASRRQSATNEKLFF
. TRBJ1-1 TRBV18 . TGTGCCAGCTCACCACTCCAGGGTTATATGAACACTGAAGCTTTCTTT CASSPLQGYMNTEAFF